The present entry profiles one T cell receptor beta chain with its context. The antigen this receptor binds is unknown. No much larger clone is present one base from it, and per-base qualities are unavailable. The data originate from a study of blood T cell repertoires in COVID-19 (dated by TCRdb to the early 2020s). At the level of the whole study: The collaborator samples originated in the United States, Italy and Spain and spanned the acute and convalescent phases of COVID-19. Samples were obtained from the ongoing ImmuneRACE study (first 160 participants) and from about 1,300 subjects provided by 6 global collaborators. The sample metadata nearly always contained a de-identified subject ID, COVID-19 status, age in years and sex. Where available, HLA class I and class II types were taken from metadata supplied by the sample provider and were not determined by assay-based typing. The material from the prospective study consisted of cDNA or gDNA derived from T cells, B-cell-depleted T cells, or PBMCs. The repertoires were made available in a free public database intended to serve as a resource for research on the immune response to SARS-CoV-2. Deeply sampled blood TCRbeta repertoires from subjects exposed to, actively infected with, or recovered from COVID-19 were included in the dataset.

Overall study results and their limits: How much clinical and demographic metadata was included differed by source and by participant, and the metadata was provided uncurated.

V and J are trimmed by 6 bases and 5 bases, and the gene matches miss 9 bases of the junction. Reading from cysteine to phenylalanine, the CDR3 counts 13 amino acids. The retained sequence is limited to the CDR3, 39 bases, with the frame set at the first base. The germline V gene supplies CDR1 SQVTM and CDR2 ANQGSEA. At one collaborating source in Seattle, patients were enrolled during active infection and were followed longitudinally through the course of disease. Collaborating institutions collected whole blood in K2EDTA tubes following their own protocols. For TCRbeta analysis, collaborators shipped samples in one of three forms: frozen whole blood, isolated PBMCs, or DNA extracted from either of those sample types. The immunoSEQ Assay, a bias-controlled multiplex PCR, was used to amplify TCRbeta CDR3 regions from genomic DNA. The authors' analysis ran thus. Within the assay, amplification of reference gene primers was used to estimate how many nucleated cells each sample contained. Sequence reads were collapsed and filtered to measure the absolute abundance of every unique TCRbeta CDR3 rearrangement. Productive Simpson clonality was computed per sample as the square root of Simpson's diversity index over productive rearrangements. TCRdb stores this immuneACCESS table with in-frame sequences only. Part of the clones is absent; in the studies checked, under half of the shortfall reflects unresolved V genes, and no reason is known for the rest. D and trimming come from the DNA, and the V and J calls and clone size come from that table. The sample table records nearly 70,000 clones; roughly nine tenths of these occur just once. The ten largest clones add up to 7.3% of the sample.

The sample taken for sequencing was peripheral blood. The chain is encoded by TRBV29-1 joined to TRBJ2-7, with TRBD2 identical over 8 junction bases. This TCR derives from a man aged 40-49 years with COVID-19, enrolled during active disease. The DNA sequence follows: TGCAGCGTCAGGGGACCCGGGGGGGACGAGCAGTACTTC. This translates into CSVRGPGGDEQYF.